Listed below are T cell receptor beta chains from one sample, sequenced in a study of monozygotic twins with inflammatory bowel disease. Using the 5' RACE reads, TCRdb records one entry per CDR3 protein without DNA. This sample's clone table lists some 100,000 distinct CDR3 sequences. Material: blood. These receptors originate from a human donor with ulcerative colitis or Crohn's disease, or a healthy co-twin of an affected twin (not recorded which). Each CDR3 is given with its conserved first and last residue. Clone size is shown for a subset of rows, as once, few, many or a class of expanded clone.

>TRBJ1-5|TRBV5-5|-
CASSLWSGFNQPQHF
>TRBJ2-4|TRBV5-6|medium-sized
CASSFYSGTGKVAKNIQYF
>TRBJ2-3|TRBV7-9|-
CASSFLDTQYF
>TRBJ2-1|TRBV20-1|-
CSARVSGSGYNEQFF
>TRBJ1-3|TRBV7-2|-
CASSLTDILGTIYF
>TRBJ2-5|TRBV20-1|-
CSATAGQETQYF
>TRBJ2-1|TRBV7-9|-
CASSPYGTEQFF
>TRBJ2-7|TRBV5-4|-
CASSLNPSYEQYF
>TRBJ2-2|TRBV7-9|-
CASSLGTSGNTGELFF
>TRBJ2-2|TRBV7-2|-
CASSRDRDYTGELFF
>TRBJ2-3|TRBV5-1|-
CASSLEGHPKRTDTQYF
>TRBJ1-5|TRBV7-4|-
CASSCLQPQHF
>TRBJ1-6|TRBV20-1|-
CSARAGNDSPLHF
>TRBJ2-5|TRBV2|-
CASSPRLAGGLKTQYF
>TRBJ2-3|TRBV11-2|-
CASSFRLTDTQYF
>TRBJ1-4|TRBV12-3/TRBV12-4|-
CASTPRENVKAEKLFF
>TRBJ2-7|TRBV18|-
CASSPPFLSASGFVDYEQYF
>TRBJ2-3|TRBV5-1|-
CASGVQTGSTDTQYF
>TRBJ1-5|TRBV7-9|-
CASSPGQTDYSNQPQHF
>TRBJ2-6|TRBV6-5|-
CASSHSSGEANVLTF
>TRBJ2-1|TRBV20-1|-
CSASRTYNEQFF
>TRBJ2-1|TRBV7-6|-
CASSLGQPHYNEQFF
>TRBJ2-1|TRBV7-9|-
CASRDNSGSSYNEQFF
>TRBJ1-2|TRBV29-1|-
CSVEGEYSYGYTF
>TRBJ2-5|TRBV20-1|-
CSAEPGPEETQYF
>TRBJ2-5|TRBV9|-
CASSIGGMEETQYF
>TRBJ1-2|TRBV12-3/TRBV12-4|-
CASSLDRVGGYTF
>TRBJ2-1|TRBV5-1|-
CASQLAGGRGEQFF
>TRBJ2-5|TRBV20-1|-
CSARGTRGQWETQYF
>TRBJ2-1|TRBV20-1|-
CSAPGTSGIIRSSYNEQFF
>TRBJ1-1|TRBV6-1|-
CASRGGQVLNTEAFF
>TRBJ2-2|TRBV30|-
CAWSIGLSTGELFF